These 25 T cell receptor beta chains came from one sample sequenced in a study of blood T cell repertoires in COVID-19. Data came from immunoSEQ multiplex PCR; TCRdb stores just in-frame clones and leaves some out. The repertoire has approximately 110,000 clones, approximately 72% of them found once; the top ten carry approximately 19%. The sample taken for sequencing was peripheral blood. The receptors come from a woman in her 70s with acute or convalescent COVID-19.

As concerns this clone: The limits of the CDR3 on the DNA are not certain, so only TCRdb's listed CDR3 is given. V gene TRBV21-1 combines with J gene TRBJ2-1; the D call in the table, TRBD2, was not verified against the DNA. TRBV21-1 is termed a pseudogene. The CDR3 has 18 residues if both end residues are counted. The CDR3 loop reads CASSKDWGGGSSYNEQFF.

This chain connects TRBV6-6 to TRBJ2-2, with 7 bases aligning to TRBD1. V lost 2 bases and J lost 2; bases outside the gene matches: 5. This CDR3 is built from 16 residues. From germline, CDR1 is MNHNY and CDR2 SVGAGI (reference sequence). DNA for the CDR3: TGTGCCAGCAGTTACCCCGGGACAGACAACACCGGGGAGCTGTTTTTT. This sequence encodes CASSYPGTDNTGELFF.

The chain combines TRBV11-2 with TRBJ2-5, with D possibly TRBD2 on 5 matching bases. Germline CDR1 SGHAT, CDR2 FQNNGV. CDR3 length: 14 amino acids. V was trimmed by 2 bases and J by 4 bases, leaving 11 bases between them. CDR3 sequence reads: CASSLRVGGETQYF. CDR3 bases: TGTGCCAGCAGCTTACGAGTAGGAGGAGAGACCCAGTACTTC.

The CDR3 protein is CASSEAQGMTQHF. DNA of the CDR3: TGTGCCAGCAGTGAAGCGCAGGGCATGACCCAGCATTTT. V gene TRBV6-1 combines with J gene TRBJ1-5, with D possibly TRBD1 on 5 matching bases. The V end was cut by 0 bases, the J end by 11 bases, with 11 bases between. From germline, CDR1 is MNHNS and CDR2 SASEGT. CDR3 length: 13 residues.

The chain uses TRBV11-2 and TRBJ2-7, with 8 bases matching TRBD1. CDR1 SGHAT and CDR2 FQNNGV come from the germline V gene. The V segment lost 6 bases and the J segment 5 bases; nucleotides outside the gene matches: 9. The CDR3 spans 14 residues. CDR3 region: CASRSGQGSHEQYF. The CDR3 DNA follows: TGTGCCAGCAGATCCGGACAGGGTTCCCACGAGCAGTACTTC.

V gene TRBV5-1 combines with J gene TRBJ2-5; TRBD1 aligns across 9 bases. The CDR3 is 14 residues long. CDR1 is SGHRS, CDR2 YFSETQ, per germline. V lost 4 bases, J lost 2 bases, and 3 bases stayed unmatched. The CDR3 DNA follows: TGCGCCAGCAGCCGGACAGGGGCTCAAGAGACCCAGTACTTC. Protein product: CASSRTGAQETQYF.

The genes are TRBV5-1 and TRBJ1-1; maybe TRBD1 (5 bases). From germline, CDR1 is SGHRS and CDR2 YFSETQ. This CDR3 is 13 amino acids long. Trimming cost V 2 bases and J 1 base, with 6 bases left between them. CDR3 residues: CASSFGQNTEAFF. CDR3 bases: TGCGCCAGCAGCTTTGGACAGAACACTGAAGCTTTCTTT.

The rearrangement uses TRBV9 and TRBJ2-5; D perhaps matches TRBD1 (6 bases). Per the germline V gene, CDR1 is SGDLS and CDR2 is YYNGEE. Trimming left V 0 bases short and J 0 bases short, with 9 bases between. The CDR3 loop spans 15 amino acids. The CDR3 bases are TGTGCCAGCAGCGTAGGGGGACACGACCAAGAGACCCAGTACTTC. Its translation is CASSVGGHDQETQYF. Based on the CDR3 plus reference TRBV9 and TRBJ2-5, the full variable domain is DSGVTQTPKHLITATGQRVTLRCSPRSGDLSVYWYQQSLDQGLQFLIQYYNGEERAKGNILERFSAQQFPDLHSELNLSSLELGDSALYFCASSVGGHDQETQYFGPGTRLLVL.

V usage is TRBV18 and J usage is TRBJ1-6; TRBD1 matches at 9 bases. The CDR3 length is 17 residues. V gave up 3 bases and J gave up 7 bases; unmatched junction bases: 10. Germline CDR1 KGHSH, CDR2 LQKENI. The CDR3 reads CASSPLGDREANSPLHF. Written as DNA, the CDR3 is TGTGCCAGCTCACCCCTCGGGGACAGGGAAGCGAATTCACCCCTCCACTTT.

This clone has a single count. The chain has TRBV18 and TRBJ2-5; D possibly corresponds to TRBD1 (6 bases). Germline CDR1 KGHSH, CDR2 LQKENI. This CDR3 is 15 amino acids long. The V end was cut by 2 bases, the J end by 5 bases, with 15 bases between. The CDR3 loop reads CASSPNKGVRETQYF. The CDR3 coding sequence is TGTGCCAGCTCACCAAATAAGGGGGTCAGGGAGACCCAGTACTTC.

This clone was recorded only once. The J gene is TRBJ2-5, the V gene TRBV28, with TRBD1 matching over 11 bases. Germline V gene lookup returns CDR1 MDHEN and CDR2 SYDVKM. The J segment lost 5 bases and the V segment lost 4 bases, leaving 12 bases of the junction unmatched. This CDR3 has 17 amino acids. The CDR3 loop reads CASSSPTGQGGGETQYF. CDR3 nucleotides: TGTGCCAGCAGTTCACCCACGGGACAGGGGGGCGGGGAGACCCAGTACTTC.

The gene calls are TRBV11-2 and TRBJ2-7; no clear D gene. V was clipped by 2 bases and J by 7 bases, with 9 bases between them. This CDR3 contains 12 residues. In germline, CDR1 is SGHAT, CDR2 FQNNGV. CDR3 sequence: CASSLNSVEQYF. The CDR3 bases are TGTGCCAGCAGCTTAAATTCTGTAGAGCAGTACTTC.

This chain's CDR3 is CASSNRDYQETQYF. CDR3 in DNA: TGCGCCAGCAGCAACCGGGACTATCAAGAGACCCAGTACTTC. The rearrangement links TRBV10-2 to TRBJ2-5, with 7 bases matching TRBD2. Losses at the gene ends were 6 bases for V and 2 bases for J; bases not matched to a gene: 6. The CDR3 contains 14 residues. Looked up from germline, CDR1 is WSHSY and CDR2 is SAAADI.

This clone was detected only a few times. The J gene is TRBJ1-4, the V gene TRBV30, with 9 bases that match TRBD1. Unmatched junction bases numbered 12, after V lost 6 bases and J lost 7 bases. The CDR3 runs to 15 residues. CDR1 GTSNPN and CDR2 SVGIG come from the germline V gene (reference sequence). CDR3 nucleotide sequence: TGTGCCTGTAGGTTAGGGGACAGGGTTACTGAAAAACTGTTTTTT. Translated: CACRLGDRVTEKLFF.

This clone was seen repeatedly, ten times or more. The chain uses TRBV9 and TRBJ1-1, with TRBD1 identical over 8 bases. Germline assignment: CDR1 SGDLS and CDR2 YYNGEE. The CDR3 has 13 amino acids. The junction had 5 bases not matched to a gene; V was cut back by 6 bases and J by 4 bases. The CDR3 bases are TGTGCCAGCAACCCACAGGGGGGCACTGAAGCTTTCTTT. As protein: CASNPQGGTEAFF.

The V call is TRBV15, the J call TRBJ2-7, with no clear D. V dropped 1 base and J dropped 4 bases, with 8 bases sitting between them. The CDR3 totals 13 residues. CDR1 LNHNV and CDR2 YYDKDF come from the germline V gene (reference sequence). The CDR3 DNA reads as TGTGCCACCAGCAGAGGGCGGTTTTACGAGCAGTACTTC. Its translation: CATSRGRFYEQYF.

The chain links TRBV19 to TRBJ2-7; TRBD2 is a possible D gene (6 bases). The CDR3 has 15 residues. CDR1 and CDR2 from the germline V gene are LNHDA and SQIVND (reference sequence). V lost 4 bases, J lost 2 bases, and 15 bases lay in between. The CDR3 DNA follows: TGTGCCAGTAGTAGACTATCGGGACTGGCCTACGAGCAGTACTTC. This codes for CASSRLSGLAYEQYF.

The chain joins TRBV4-1 to TRBJ2-5, with 7 bases lining up with TRBD1. The V gene end was trimmed by 4 bases and the J gene end by 1 base; junction bases not matched to a gene: 3. The CDR3 consists of 14 residues. Germline CDR1 and CDR2: MGHRA and YSYEKL. For the CDR3, the DNA is TGCGCCAGCAGCCCCCGGACAGGCCAAGAGACCCAGTACTTC. It translates to CASSPRTGQETQYF.

The rearrangement uses TRBV5-4 and TRBJ2-3, with 7 bases identical to TRBD2. V gave up 3 bases and J gave up 3 bases; unmatched junction bases: 4. From germline, CDR1 is SGHNT and CDR2 YYREEE (reference sequence). This CDR3 is 14 amino acids long. The CDR3 spells CASSYGLGTDTQYF. CDR3 DNA: TGTGCCAGCAGCTACGGACTAGGGACAGATACGCAGTATTTT.

The genes are TRBV28 and TRBJ1-1, with TRBD1 matching 7 bases. J lost 12 bases, V lost 8 bases, and 3 bases had no gene match. Germline V gene lookup returns CDR1 MDHEN and CDR2 SYDVKM. This CDR3 comprises 9 residues. In nucleotides, the CDR3 is TGTGCCAGCGGGGACAGATCTTTCTTT. This gives the protein CASGDRSFF.

This clone was detected only a few times. DNA of the CDR3: TGTGCCAGCAGCCGGGACAGGCAAGAGACCCAGTACTTC. Amino acids: CASSRDRQETQYF. The chain couples TRBV11-2 to TRBJ2-5; 8 nucleotides align to TRBD1. The junction had 1 base not matched to a gene; V was cut back by 5 bases and J by 2 bases. The germline CDR1 and CDR2 sequences are SGHAT and FQNNGV. This CDR3 comprises 13 residues.

The J gene is TRBJ1-1, the V gene TRBV11-2, with 8 bases identical to TRBD1. The CDR3 has 17 amino acids. Germline V gene lookup returns CDR1 SGHAT and CDR2 FQNNGV. J was trimmed by 0 bases and V by 1 base; bases with no gene match: 7. Here the CDR3 DNA reads TGTGCCAGCAGCTTAGGGAGGAGGACAGGGATGAACACTGAAGCTTTCTTT. Its protein product is CASSLGRRTGMNTEAFF.

The rearrangement uses TRBV5-6 and TRBJ2-5; D perhaps matches TRBD1 (6 bases). Germline V gene data show CDR1 as SGHDT and CDR2 as YYEEEE. V was pared by 3 bases and J by 7 bases, with 10 bases between. CDR3 length: 12 residues. The CDR3 nucleotides are TGTGCCAGCAGCTCATCAGGGGCGACCCAGTACTTC. This codes for CASSSSGATQYF.

This clone was observed once. The rearrangement joins TRBV19 to TRBJ2-6; D gene uncertain. Germline CDR1 LNHDA, CDR2 SQIVND (reference sequence). The CDR3 contains 15 residues. Trimming stripped 3 bases from V and 0 bases from J, with 6 bases between. This CDR3 is CASSIPYSGANVLTF. CDR3 DNA: TGTGCCAGTAGTATCCCGTACTCTGGGGCCAACGTCCTGACTTTC.

The chain uses TRBV10-2 and TRBJ2-7; D unclear. The CDR3 consists of 15 residues. Germline lookup yields CDR1 WSHSY and CDR2 SAAADI. The V and J ends lost 0 bases and 2 bases respectively, with 11 bases between them. CDR3 sequence (DNA): TGCGCCAGCAGTGAGTCGACGGCAGGCCCCTACGAGCAGTACTTC. This encodes CASSESTAGPYEQYF.